This TCR beta chain was captured by sequencing in a study of blood T cell repertoires in COVID-19. Study summary: T cells, B-cell-depleted T cells, or PBMCs supplied cDNA or gDNA.

CDR1 is MNHEY and CDR2 is SVGAGI in the germline V gene. V shed 4 bases and J shed 3 bases, with 16 bases lying between them. CDR3 length: 15 amino acids. This table comes from immunoSEQ multiplex PCR, and its TCRdb copy is limited to in-frame clones, with some not included. The sample yields just over 300,000 clones, 89% seen once. This chain joins TRBV6-5 and TRBJ2-7; possible D gene TRBD1, 6 bases. The receptor comes from a woman between 25 and 40 years old with COVID-19, enrolled during active disease. The sample consisted of peripheral blood. Written as DNA, the CDR3 is TGTGCCAGCAGTTCTCCCCCGGGACACTACTACGAGCAGTACTTC. It codes for CASSSPPGHYYEQYF.